This TCR beta chain came from a study of blood T cell repertoires in COVID-19. Overall study context: Samples taken during acute and convalescent COVID-19 were collected in the United States, Italy and Spain. T cells, B-cell-depleted T cells, or PBMCs provided the cDNA or gDNA that served as material.

The assay was immunoSEQ multiplex PCR, and TCRdb's table has in-frame clones only and misses some. The sample lists hundreds of thousands of clones, roughly 85% occurring once. The CDR3 sequence is 15 residues long. V lost 5 bases and J lost 0; bases outside the gene matches: 4. CDR1 SGHTA and CDR2 FQGNSA come from the germline V gene. The rearrangement joins TRBV7-2 to TRBJ1-5, with TRBD1 matching over 7 bases. The sequence derives from a middle-aged woman with active or convalescent COVID-19. The source material was peripheral blood. In nucleotides, the CDR3 is TGTGCCAGCAGCCCAGGGACAGTTAGCAATCAGCCCCAGCATTTT. It is translated as CASSPGTVSNQPQHF.